A single T cell receptor beta chain is shown here with its context. Its antigen is not known. In donors with ophthalmopathy, activity was moderate-to-severe, with CAS ≥3, NOSPECS ≥4 and duration under 3 months. Each diagnosis was determined on the basis of clinical symptoms, serum thyroxine, TRAb, thyroid ultrasound and orbital computed tomography. Amplification of the TCR beta CDR3 regions used RNA transcripts (as template). Second-round multiplex PCR followed a first-round RT-PCR using HTBI primers. One entry per CDR3 protein results from TCRdb running MiXCR on the multiplex PCR reads. The sample carries about 740,000 distinct CDR3 sequences, approximately 40% recorded once. This CDR3 is built from 13 residues. Germline V CDR1 and CDR2: SGHTA, FQGNSA. Trimming removed 1 base from V and 11 bases from J, with 11 bases in between. The source of the sample is a study of Graves' ophthalmopathy and Graves' hyperthyroidism. Study summary: Peripheral blood was collected at initial diagnosis, before any treatment.

Notes on the study in general: Among expanded thyroid clonotypes above 0.001 frequency, most also occurred in blood.

Sequencing used peripheral blood. The clonotype was recovered from an adult man with Graves' ophthalmopathy. The chain employs TRBV7-2 and TRBJ1-4; D perhaps matches TRBD1 (5 bases). DNA of the CDR3: TGTGCCAGCAGCTTAGGGGGCGCTGGGAAACTGTTTTTT. Residues: CASSLGGAGKLFF.